The 12 T cell receptor beta chains below all came from one sample that was sequenced in a study of CD8+ T cells in alopecia areata. Once RNA had been extracted, it was reverse transcribed into cDNA to act as the sequencing template. The repertoire was sequenced with immunoSEQ multiplex PCR; TCRdb's copy has only in-frame clones and lacks some. The repertoire includes approximately 280,000 clones, about three fifths of them detected once, and around 1.8% sits in the top ten. Stated treatment: oral pan-JAK inhibitor, 5-10 mg twice daily. The input for sequencing was CD4+ T cells sorted from blood, taken at week 24, from a patient treated with tofacitinib. The receptors originated from a human donor with alopecia areata.

The rearrangement links TRBV5-4 to TRBJ1-6, with 9 bases that match TRBD1. The CDR3 is 14 residues long. V trimming: 2 bases; J trimming: 10 bases; junction bases outside the gene matches: 4. Germline V gene data show CDR1 as SGHNT and CDR2 as YYREEE (reference sequence). The CDR3 loop reads CASSLQGALSPLHF. CDR3 in DNA: TGTGCCAGCAGCTTACAGGGGGCTCTCTCACCCCTCCACTTT.

The chain combines TRBV2 with TRBJ1-4, with D unclear. V was clipped by 5 bases and J by 12 bases, with 16 bases between them. Germline V gene lookup returns CDR1 SNHLY and CDR2 FYNNEI. This CDR3 is 13 amino acids long. CDR3 in amino acids: CASSRLSGTELFF. The CDR3 DNA follows: TGTGCCAGCAGTCGCCTTTCGGGAACGGAACTGTTTTTT.

The chain combines TRBV30 with TRBJ1-2; tentative D call: TRBD1 (6 bases). Germline V gene data show CDR1 as GTSNPN and CDR2 as SVGIG (reference sequence). The CDR3 is 13 residues long. The V end lost 4 bases, the J end lost 3 bases, and 12 bases lay between the germline ends. CDR3 DNA: TGTGCCTGGATAAAAGGGGGTGACTATGGCTACACCTTC. This codes for CAWIKGGDYGYTF.

This chain links TRBV5-6 with TRBJ1-2; D gene ambiguous. Germline loops: CDR1 SGHDT, CDR2 YYEEEE. The CDR3 sequence is 11 residues long. Trimming took 4 bases from V and 2 from J, leaving 3 bases between them. The CDR3 region has the DNA TGTGCCAGCAGCGAAAACTATGGCTACACCTTC. This codes for CASSENYGYTF.

This clone has only one observation. Different DNA sequences within this sample yield the same CDR3. V usage is TRBV27 and J usage is TRBJ1-5; D is unclear. V was clipped by 2 bases and J by 2 bases, with 4 bases between them. The CDR3 sequence is 13 residues long. From germline, CDR1 is MNHEY and CDR2 SMNVEV (reference sequence). CDR3 amino acids: CASSLVGNQPQHF. CDR3 in DNA: TGTGCCAGCAGTTTAGTCGGCAATCAGCCCCAGCATTTT.

The table lists this clone with a few counts. The chain joins TRBV25-1 to TRBJ1-2; D call uncertain. The CDR3 is 11 amino acids. Trimming removed 3 bases from V and 4 bases from J, with 3 bases in between. The germline gives CDR1 MGHDK, CDR2 SYGVNS. CDR3 DNA sequence: TGTGCCAGCAGTGAGCGCTATGGCTACACCTTC. Its protein is CASSERYGYTF.

The V call is TRBV2, the J call TRBJ2-7; no clear D. The germline gives CDR1 SNHLY, CDR2 FYNNEI. The CDR3 contains 10 residues. V was clipped by 8 bases and J by 4 bases, with 6 bases between them. The CDR3 DNA sequence: TGTGCCAGCGTGGGGTACGAGCAGTACTTC. Protein: CASVGYEQYF.

Comments on this clone: Relative to the germline gene, one junction end is altered; a read error may explain this. The J gene is TRBJ2-4, the V gene TRBV5-6; D call uncertain. Per germline, CDR1 SGHDT and CDR2 YYEEEE. The CDR3 spans 14 residues. Here the CDR3 DNA reads TGTGCCAGCAGCTTGGCGGCAGCCATAAACATTCAGTACTTC. Translation: CASSLAAAINIQYF.

The rearrangement links TRBV5-1 to TRBJ2-7, with 10 bases that match TRBD2. The CDR3 runs 18 residues. CDR1 and CDR2 from the germline V gene are SGHRS and YFSETQ. V shed 1 base and J 2 bases; nucleotides not matched to a gene: 12. Written as DNA, the CDR3 is TGCGCCAGCAGCTTGAAAAGCGGGGGGGCTTCACCCGCCTACGAGCAGTACTTC. Protein sequence: CASSLKSGGASPAYEQYF.

The V and J genes are TRBV15 and TRBJ2-5, with 8 nucleotides matching TRBD1. The V and J ends lost 3 bases and 5 bases, in that order; junction bases with no gene match: 5. The germline V gene has CDR1 LNHNV and CDR2 YYDKDF (reference sequence). There are 14 residues in the CDR3. CDR3 DNA: TGTGCCACCAGCAGGGACAGGGTAGGCGAGACCCAGTACTTC. Translated, it gives CATSRDRVGETQYF.

V and J are TRBV29-1 and TRBJ1-1; D is perhaps TRBD1 (6 bases). This CDR3 is 13 amino acids long. The V and J ends lost 3 bases and 6 bases respectively, with 14 bases between them. CDR1 and CDR2 (germline): SQVTM, ANQGSEA. The CDR3 is CSVDKSGEAEAFF. CDR3 DNA: TGCAGCGTTGATAAGTCAGGGGAGGCTGAAGCTTTCTTT.

In this sample, this clone turned up a few times. The J gene is TRBJ2-5, the V gene TRBV30, with TRBD2 matching over 11 bases. Per germline, CDR1 GTSNPN and CDR2 SVGIG (reference sequence). The CDR3 has 14 amino acids. After removal of 3 bases from V and 7 bases from J, the junction contained 7 bases not matched to a gene. This chain's CDR3 is CAWRIAGGPGTQYF. The CDR3 nucleotides are TGTGCCTGGAGAATAGCGGGGGGGCCGGGGACCCAGTACTTC.